The 26 T cell receptor beta chains reported below all come from one sample, sequenced in a study of CD8+ T cells in alopecia areata. As the sequencing template, cDNA was produced by extracting RNA and reverse transcribing it. Assay used: immunoSEQ multiplex PCR; TCRdb lists only in-frame clones, some missing. The table records 130,000 or so clones, approximately 60% of them present only once. Treatment in this sample: oral pan-JAK inhibitor, 5-10 mg twice daily. The specimen comprised CD4+ T cells sorted from blood, sampled at week 4, from a patient treated with tofacitinib. These receptors were collected from a human donor with alopecia areata.

The rearrangement joins TRBV5-6 to TRBJ1-1, with 11 positions matching TRBD1. The CDR3 covers 14 residues. V gave up 4 bases and J gave up 4 bases; unmatched junction bases: 3. Looked up from germline, CDR1 is SGHDT and CDR2 is YYEEEE. The CDR3 nucleotides read TGTGCCAGCAGCGGGGACAGGGGGGGCACTGAAGCTTTCTTT. It translates to CASSGDRGGTEAFF.

The gene calls are TRBV20-1 and TRBJ2-5; D is uncertain. The V gene's germline CDR1 is DFQATT and CDR2 SNEGSKA (reference sequence). Trimming pared 3 bases from V and 1 base from J, leaving 3 bases between. The CDR3 spans 11 residues. The CDR3 DNA reads TGCAGTGCTAGCACCCAAGAGACCCAGTACTTC. As protein: CSASTQETQYF.

The V call is TRBV28, the J call TRBJ1-2; D not certain. This CDR3 has 13 amino acids. Between the trimmed V and J ends, which lost 6 bases and 4 bases, there was a span of 12 bases. Germline V CDR1 and CDR2: MDHEN, SYDVKM. In DNA, the CDR3 is TGTGCCAGCAGGGATCGGTCCCCCTATGGCTACACCTTC. It codes for CASRDRSPYGYTF.

The rearrangement links TRBV5-1 to TRBJ2-7, with 7 positions matching TRBD1. Germline V gives CDR1 SGHRS, CDR2 YFSETQ. The CDR3 has 12 amino acids. V was clipped by 4 bases and J by 6 bases; unmatched bases: 4. In DNA form, the CDR3 reads TGCGCCAGCAGCCAGGACAGGTCCGAGCAGTACTTC. Amino acids: CASSQDRSEQYF.

This chain joins TRBV6-5 and TRBJ2-1, with 8 nucleotides matching TRBD2. Per the germline V gene, CDR1 is MNHEY and CDR2 is SVGAGI. V dropped 4 bases and J dropped 8; count of bases not matched to a gene: 13. This CDR3 has 16 residues. This chain's CDR3 is CASSSPGGPAYHEQFF. The DNA for the CDR3 is TGTGCCAGCAGTTCCCCGGGGGGGCCCGCTTATCATGAGCAGTTCTTC.

The chain has TRBV9 and TRBJ1-1; tentative D call: TRBD1 (5 bases). Trimming took off 1 base at V and 4 bases at J, with 8 bases between the two ends. The CDR3 is made up of 13 amino acids. Germline-derived CDR1 and CDR2 are SGDLS and YYNGEE. The chain's CDR3 is CASSVQGGTEAFF. DNA for the CDR3: TGTGCCAGCAGCGTACAGGGAGGCACTGAAGCTTTCTTT.

The CDR3 loop is CASSIGQGNSPLHF. The CDR3, as DNA: TGCGCCAGCAGCATCGGACAGGGTAATTCACCCCTCCACTTT. This sequence joins TRBV5-1 and TRBJ1-6; TRBD1 agrees at 8 bases. The CDR3 length is 14 residues. In germline, CDR1 is SGHRS, CDR2 YFSETQ. J gave up 6 bases and V 4 bases, and 3 bases lay outside the gene matches.

This clone has a handful of counts. The rearrangement joins TRBV29-1 to TRBJ2-5; TRBD1 matches 8 bases. V lost 3 bases and J lost 3; bases outside the gene matches: 3. CDR3 length equals 13 residues. Germline V gives CDR1 SQVTM, CDR2 ANQGSEA. DNA of the CDR3: TGCAGCGTTGATCCAGGGGGCGAAGAGACCCAGTACTTC. Amino acid sequence: CSVDPGGEETQYF.

The chain uses TRBV6-6 and TRBJ2-7; D may be TRBD1 (6 bases). Trimming pared 4 bases from V and 4 bases from J, leaving 14 bases between. This CDR3 is built from 14 residues. Germline loops: CDR1 MNHNY, CDR2 SVGAGI (reference sequence). CDR3 sequence reads: CASSSPGTKYEQYF. DNA for the CDR3: TGTGCCAGCAGTTCGCCGGGGACAAAGTACGAGCAGTACTTC.

The chain employs TRBV29-1 and TRBJ2-4; tentative D call: TRBD2 (5 bases). This CDR3 has 12 residues. Trimming shortened V by 7 bases and J by 5 bases, and 12 bases separated the two germline ends. The germline gives CDR1 SQVTM, CDR2 ANQGSEA. DNA for the CDR3: TGCAGCGCTCTCCGGGGTGAAAACATTCAGTACTTC. This sequence encodes CSALRGENIQYF.

The gene calls are TRBV5-1 and TRBJ1-2; D might be TRBD1 (6 bases). With 2 bases removed from V and 4 bases from J, the gap between germline ends came to 12 bases. Germline CDR1 reads SGHRS; CDR2 reads YFSETQ. The CDR3 is 14 residues long. The CDR3 DNA sequence: TGCGCCAGCAGCTTAGATGGCAGGGGCTATGGCTACACCTTC. Translation gives CASSLDGRGYGYTF.

A few counts support this clone. The rearrangement joins TRBV4-3 to TRBJ2-1, with TRBD2 identical over 14 bases. The length of the CDR3 is 17 residues. After removal of 2 bases from V and 8 bases from J, the junction contained 8 bases not matched to a gene. CDR1 and CDR2 from the germline V gene are LGHNA and YSLEER. The DNA for the CDR3 is TGCGCCAGCAGCCAACGGACTAGCGGGAGGAGATGGGATGAGCAGTTCTTC. Translated, it gives CASSQRTSGRRWDEQFF.

A few counts support this clone. This chain uses TRBV4-2 with TRBJ2-7, with TRBD2 matching over 12 bases. V gave up 0 bases and J gave up 1 base; unmatched junction bases: 7. The CDR3 covers 18 residues. Germline CDR1 LGHNA, CDR2 YNFKEQ. The CDR3 reads CASSQESSGGAVSYEQYF. The CDR3 nucleotides are TGTGCCAGCAGCCAAGAATCTAGCGGGGGGGCCGTTTCCTACGAGCAGTACTTC.

This clone appeared a few times. This chain links TRBV4-3 with TRBJ2-7; D remains ambiguous. The CDR3 loop spans 14 amino acids. Germline loops: CDR1 LGHNA, CDR2 YSLEER. The V end was cut by 3 bases, the J end by 0 bases, with 9 bases between. The CDR3 loop reads CASSHSQSSYEQYF. The CDR3 nucleotides read TGCGCCAGCAGCCACAGTCAGAGCTCCTACGAGCAGTACTTC.

The CDR3 DNA is TGTGCCAGCCACTCTGGGGCCAACGTCCTGACTTTC. Residues: CASHSGANVLTF. The chain uses TRBV19 and TRBJ2-6; no definite D call. Germline V lookup: CDR1 LNHDA, CDR2 SQIVND (reference sequence). This CDR3 is 12 amino acids long. Trimming shortened V by 9 bases and J by 0 bases, and 3 bases separated the two germline ends.

This chain links TRBV27 with TRBJ2-1; possibly TRBD2 for D (5 bases). This CDR3 is built from 13 residues. CDR1 MNHEY and CDR2 SMNVEV come from the germline V gene (reference sequence). The V gene lost 7 bases and the J gene lost 7 bases, with 14 bases spanning the gap. Written as DNA, the CDR3 is TGTGCCAGCAAGGTGATCGGGGTAAATGAGCAGTTCTTC. This codes for CASKVIGVNEQFF.

The chain recombines TRBV10-3 with TRBJ2-5, with 8 bases identical to TRBD1. Germline-derived CDR1 and CDR2 are ENHRY and SYGVKD. This CDR3 region has 14 residues. Trimming cost V 6 bases and J 4 bases; bases outside gene matches: 7. The CDR3 coding sequence is TGTGCCATCAGACCAGGACAGGGTGGAGAGACCCAGTACTTC. Protein product: CAIRPGQGGETQYF.

The rearrangement joins TRBV15 to TRBJ2-7; no reliable D call. From germline, CDR1 is LNHNV and CDR2 YYDKDF (reference sequence). This CDR3 is built from 13 residues. V was shortened by 0 bases and J by 4 bases, with 7 bases between the two germline ends. The CDR3 spells CATSRDFGYEQYF. DNA of the CDR3: TGTGCCACCAGCAGAGATTTTGGATACGAGCAGTACTTC.

Turning to this clone: Other DNA sequences in the sample encode the same CDR3. This rearrangement joins TRBV30 to TRBJ2-3, with 9 positions matching TRBD1. The trim removed 3 bases at V and 3 bases at J, leaving 1 base unmatched. This CDR3 has 13 residues. The germline gives CDR1 GTSNPN, CDR2 SVGIG (reference sequence). The CDR3 protein is CAWRGTGTDTQYF. DNA for the CDR3: TGTGCCTGGAGAGGGACAGGGACAGATACGCAGTATTTT.

The chain couples TRBV5-1 to TRBJ2-5; TRBD1 matches at 10 bases. From germline, CDR1 is SGHRS and CDR2 YFSETQ. The CDR3 has 15 amino acids. The V gene end was trimmed by 3 bases and the J gene end by 4 bases; junction bases not matched to a gene: 6. CDR3 sequence: CASSWGTGEIETQYF. CDR3 DNA sequence: TGCGCCAGCAGCTGGGGGACAGGGGAAATAGAGACCCAGTACTTC.

This chain joins TRBV30 and TRBJ2-7, with unresolved D. Germline CDR1 is GTSNPN and CDR2 is SVGIG (reference sequence). The CDR3 has 12 residues. V dropped 0 bases and J dropped 6 bases, with 9 bases sitting between them. The CDR3 sequence is CAWSVSGVEQYF. CDR3 nucleotides: TGTGCCTGGAGTGTGTCTGGGGTCGAGCAGTACTTC. Variable domain in full (rest from reference TRBV30 and TRBJ2-7): SQTIHQWPATLVQPVGSPLSLECTVEGTSNPNLYWYRQAAGRGLQLLFYSVGIGQISSEVPQNLSASRPQDRQFILSSKKLLLSDSGFYLCAWSVSGVEQYFGPGTRLTVT.

The J gene is TRBJ2-5, the V gene TRBV29-1, with a tentative D call TRBD1 (5 bases). V lost 7 bases, J lost 0 bases, and 12 bases lay in between. The CDR3 contains 13 residues. Germline V gene data show CDR1 as SQVTM and CDR2 as ANQGSEA. The CDR3 here is CSAEGVHQETQYF. The CDR3 DNA sequence: TGCAGCGCCGAAGGGGTTCACCAAGAGACCCAGTACTTC.

This clone was observed a few times. The chain couples TRBV2 to TRBJ2-1, with 15 bases that match TRBD2. This CDR3 has 15 amino acids. Germline lookup yields CDR1 SNHLY and CDR2 FYNNEI. After removal of 7 bases from V and 10 bases from J, the junction contained 8 bases not matched to a gene. CDR3 residues: CASTPGLAGGGEQFF. Written as DNA, the CDR3 is TGTGCCAGCACCCCGGGACTAGCGGGAGGTGGGGAGCAGTTCTTC.

J is TRBJ2-7 and V is TRBV18, with 9 bases matching TRBD2. This CDR3 contains 16 residues. V gave up 3 bases and J gave up 2 bases; unmatched junction bases: 8. Germline CDR1 and CDR2: KGHSH and LQKENI. The DNA of the CDR3 is TGTGCCAGCTCACCCGAGCCGAGCGGGGGGCCCTACGAGCAGTACTTC. This gives the protein CASSPEPSGGPYEQYF.

The V gene is TRBV4-2, the J gene TRBJ1-6; TRBD1 is a possible D gene (6 bases). V lost 0 bases and J lost 10, with 13 bases in between. Germline V CDR1 and CDR2: LGHNA, YNFKEQ. The CDR3 length is 15 residues. The CDR3 is CASSQEVLGGSPLHF. CDR3 bases: TGTGCCAGCAGCCAAGAGGTATTGGGGGGCTCACCCCTCCACTTT.

This clone was detected only a few times. The gene calls are TRBV2 and TRBJ1-6, with TRBD1 as a possible D gene (6 bases). CDR1 SNHLY and CDR2 FYNNEI come from the germline V gene. V shed 10 bases and J shed 7 bases, with 14 bases lying between them. This CDR3 spans 13 amino acids. CDR3: CATATGFNSPLHF. CDR3 DNA sequence: TGTGCCACCGCAACAGGGTTCAATTCACCCCTCCACTTT.